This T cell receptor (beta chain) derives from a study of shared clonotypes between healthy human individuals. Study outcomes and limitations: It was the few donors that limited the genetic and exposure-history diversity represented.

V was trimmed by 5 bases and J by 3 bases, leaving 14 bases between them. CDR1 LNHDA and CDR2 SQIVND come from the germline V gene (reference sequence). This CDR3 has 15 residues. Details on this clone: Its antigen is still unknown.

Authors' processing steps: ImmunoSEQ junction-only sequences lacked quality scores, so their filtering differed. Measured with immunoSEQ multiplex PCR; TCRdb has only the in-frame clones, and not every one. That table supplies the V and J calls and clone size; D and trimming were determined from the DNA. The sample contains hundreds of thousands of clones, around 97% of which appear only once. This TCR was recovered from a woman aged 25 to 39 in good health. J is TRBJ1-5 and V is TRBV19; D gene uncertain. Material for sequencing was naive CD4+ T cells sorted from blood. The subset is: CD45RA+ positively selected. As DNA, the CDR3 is TGTGCCAGTAGTTATGGGTCTAGGGACAATCAGCCCCAGCATTTT. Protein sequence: CASSYGSRDNQPQHF.